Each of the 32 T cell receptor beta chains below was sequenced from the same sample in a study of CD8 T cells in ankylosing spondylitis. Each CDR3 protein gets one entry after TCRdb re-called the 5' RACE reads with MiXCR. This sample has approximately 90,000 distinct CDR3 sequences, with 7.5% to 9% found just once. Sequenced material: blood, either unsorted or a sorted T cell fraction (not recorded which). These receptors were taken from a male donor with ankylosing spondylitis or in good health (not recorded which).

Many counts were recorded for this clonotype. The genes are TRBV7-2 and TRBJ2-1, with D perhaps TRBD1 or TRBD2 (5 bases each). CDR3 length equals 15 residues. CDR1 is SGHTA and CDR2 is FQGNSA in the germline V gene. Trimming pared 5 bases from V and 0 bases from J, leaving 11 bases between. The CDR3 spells CASSPRDLSYNEQFF. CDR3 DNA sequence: TGTGCCAGCAGCCCAAGGGACCTCTCCTACAATGAGCAGTTCTTC.

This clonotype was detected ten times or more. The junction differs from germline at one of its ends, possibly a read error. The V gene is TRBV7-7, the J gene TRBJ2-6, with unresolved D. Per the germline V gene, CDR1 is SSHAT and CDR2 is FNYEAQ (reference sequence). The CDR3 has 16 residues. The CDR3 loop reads CASSPAISSGANVLTF. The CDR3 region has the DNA TGTGCTAGCAGCCCTGCCATCAGCTCTGGGGCCAACGTCCTGACTTTC.

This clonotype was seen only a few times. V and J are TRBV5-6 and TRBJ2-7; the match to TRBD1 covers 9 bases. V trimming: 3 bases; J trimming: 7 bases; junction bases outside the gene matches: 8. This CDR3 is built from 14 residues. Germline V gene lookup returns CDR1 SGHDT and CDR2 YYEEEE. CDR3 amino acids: CASSSGQGYREQYF. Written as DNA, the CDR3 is TGTGCCAGCAGCTCCGGACAGGGGTATCGGGAGCAGTACTTC.

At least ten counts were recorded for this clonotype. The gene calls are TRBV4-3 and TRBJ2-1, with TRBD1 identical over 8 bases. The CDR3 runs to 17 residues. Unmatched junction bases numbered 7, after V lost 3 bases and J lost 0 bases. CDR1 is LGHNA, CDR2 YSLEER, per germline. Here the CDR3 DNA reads TGCGCCAGCAGCCACTTAGACAGGGGCCGCTCCTACAATGAGCAGTTCTTC. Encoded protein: CASSHLDRGRSYNEQFF.

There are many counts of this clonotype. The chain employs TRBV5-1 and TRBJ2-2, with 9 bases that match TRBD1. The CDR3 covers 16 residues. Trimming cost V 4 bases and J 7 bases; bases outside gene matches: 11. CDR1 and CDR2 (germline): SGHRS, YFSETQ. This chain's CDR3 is CASSPSPGTGIGELFF. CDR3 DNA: TGCGCCAGCAGCCCAAGTCCCGGGACAGGGATCGGGGAGCTGTTTTTT.

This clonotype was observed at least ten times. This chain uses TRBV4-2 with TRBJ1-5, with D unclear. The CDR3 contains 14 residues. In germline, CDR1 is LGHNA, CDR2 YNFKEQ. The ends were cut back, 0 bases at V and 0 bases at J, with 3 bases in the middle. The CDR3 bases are TGTGCCAGCAGCCAAGATACTAGCAATCAGCCCCAGCATTTT. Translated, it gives CASSQDTSNQPQHF.

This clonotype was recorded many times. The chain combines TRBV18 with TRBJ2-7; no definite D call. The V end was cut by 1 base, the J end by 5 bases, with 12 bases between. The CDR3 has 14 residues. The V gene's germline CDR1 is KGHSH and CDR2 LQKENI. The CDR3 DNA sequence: TGTGCCAGCTCACCACTGCTAGATAGGGACGAGCAGTACTTC. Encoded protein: CASSPLLDRDEQYF.

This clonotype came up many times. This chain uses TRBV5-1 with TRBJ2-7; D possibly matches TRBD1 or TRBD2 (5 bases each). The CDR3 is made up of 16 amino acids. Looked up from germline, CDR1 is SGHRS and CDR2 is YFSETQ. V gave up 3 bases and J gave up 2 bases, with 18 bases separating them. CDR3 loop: CASSWGKDPGAYEQYF. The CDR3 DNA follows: TGCGCCAGCAGCTGGGGGAAAGACCCGGGTGCCTACGAGCAGTACTTC.

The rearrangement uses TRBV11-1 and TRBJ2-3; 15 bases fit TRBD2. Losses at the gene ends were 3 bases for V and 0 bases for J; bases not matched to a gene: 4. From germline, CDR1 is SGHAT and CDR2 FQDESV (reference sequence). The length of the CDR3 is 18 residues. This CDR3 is CASSFGTSGRPSTDTQYF. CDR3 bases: TGTGCCAGCAGCTTTGGGACTAGCGGGAGGCCTAGCACAGATACGCAGTATTTT.

CDR3 region: CASSTGLEYNEQFF. CDR3 bases: TGTGCCAGCAGCACCGGACTAGAGTACAATGAGCAGTTCTTC. The chain employs TRBV11-2 and TRBJ2-1; 7 positions match TRBD2. The trim removed 5 bases at V and 4 bases at J, leaving 5 bases unmatched. Germline CDR1 reads SGHAT; CDR2 reads FQNNGV. The CDR3 is made up of 14 amino acids.

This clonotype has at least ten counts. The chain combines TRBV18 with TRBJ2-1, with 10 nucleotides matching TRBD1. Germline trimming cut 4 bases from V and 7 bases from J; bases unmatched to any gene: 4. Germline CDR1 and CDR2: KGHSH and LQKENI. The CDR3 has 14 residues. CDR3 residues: CASSLGTGDNEQFF. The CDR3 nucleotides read TGTGCCAGCTCACTGGGGACAGGGGATAATGAGCAGTTCTTC.

The CDR3 region is CSVELGGRYEQYF. The DNA for the CDR3 is TGCAGCGTTGAACTAGGGGGGAGGTACGAGCAGTACTTC. The chain combines TRBV29-1 with TRBJ2-7; D is tentatively TRBD1 or TRBD2 (6 bases each). Deletions cut 2 bases from V and 4 bases from J, with 12 bases between. The CDR3 has 13 residues. Germline CDR1 reads SQVTM; CDR2 reads ANQGSEA.

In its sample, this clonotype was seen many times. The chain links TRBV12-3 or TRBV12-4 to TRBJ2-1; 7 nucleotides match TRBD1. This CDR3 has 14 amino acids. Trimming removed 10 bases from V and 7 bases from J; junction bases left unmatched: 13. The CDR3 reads CATGNRGGVNEQFF. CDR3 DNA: TGTGCCACCGGTAACAGGGGTGGTGTGAATGAGCAGTTCTTC.

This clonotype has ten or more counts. CDR3 sequence reads: CASSLSSGSGGEQYF. CDR3 nucleotide sequence: TGTGCCAGCAGTCTCTCTAGCGGGTCGGGGGGCGAGCAGTACTTC. The V gene is TRBV12-3 or TRBV12-4, the J gene TRBJ2-7; TRBD2 matches 8 bases. The J segment lost 6 bases and the V segment lost 5 bases, leaving 12 bases of the junction unmatched. The CDR3 is 15 residues long.

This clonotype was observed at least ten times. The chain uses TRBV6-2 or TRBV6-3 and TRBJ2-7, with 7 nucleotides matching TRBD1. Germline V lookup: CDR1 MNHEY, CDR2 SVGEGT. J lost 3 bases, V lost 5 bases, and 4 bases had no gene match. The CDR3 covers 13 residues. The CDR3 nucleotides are TGTGCCAGCAGTCGGACAGGACTCTACGAGCAGTACTTC. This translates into CASSRTGLYEQYF.

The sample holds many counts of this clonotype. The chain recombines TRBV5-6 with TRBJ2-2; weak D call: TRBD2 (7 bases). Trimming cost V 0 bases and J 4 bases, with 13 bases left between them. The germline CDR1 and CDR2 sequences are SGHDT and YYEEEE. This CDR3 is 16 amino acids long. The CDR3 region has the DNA TGTGCCAGCAGCTTGGATCCCGGGGGGCCCACCGGGGAGCTGTTTTTT. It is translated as CASSLDPGGPTGELFF.

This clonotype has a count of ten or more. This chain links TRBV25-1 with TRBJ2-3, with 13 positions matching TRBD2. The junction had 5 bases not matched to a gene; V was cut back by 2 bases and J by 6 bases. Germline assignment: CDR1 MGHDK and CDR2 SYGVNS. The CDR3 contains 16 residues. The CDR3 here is CASSEGTSGAGDTQYF. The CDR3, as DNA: TGTGCCAGCAGTGAAGGGACTAGCGGGGCGGGGGATACGCAGTATTTT.

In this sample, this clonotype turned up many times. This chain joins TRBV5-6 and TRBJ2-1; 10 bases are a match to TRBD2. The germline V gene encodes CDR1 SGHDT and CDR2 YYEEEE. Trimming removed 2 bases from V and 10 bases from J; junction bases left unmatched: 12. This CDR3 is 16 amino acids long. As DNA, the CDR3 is TGTGCCAGCAGCTTTTCAGCGGGAGGGATCTATGGCGAGCAGTTCTTC. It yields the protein CASSFSAGGIYGEQFF. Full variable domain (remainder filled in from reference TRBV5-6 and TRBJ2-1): DAGVTQSPTHLIKTRGQQVTLRCSPKSGHDTVSWYQQALGQGPQFIFQYYEEEERQRGNFPDRFSGHQFPNYSSELNVNALLLGDSALYLCASSFSAGGIYGEQFFGPGTRLTVL.

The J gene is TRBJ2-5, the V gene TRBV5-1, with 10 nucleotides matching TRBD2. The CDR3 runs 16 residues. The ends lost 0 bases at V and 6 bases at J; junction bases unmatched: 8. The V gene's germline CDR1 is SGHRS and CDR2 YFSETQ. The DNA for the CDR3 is TGCGCCAGCAGCTTGGAGTCGGCTAGCGGGAGTCAGACCCAGTACTTC. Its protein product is CASSLESASGSQTQYF.

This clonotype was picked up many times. CDR3 coding DNA: TGTGCCAGCAATACCGGATATCCCTACAATGAGCAGTTCTTC. Translation gives CASNTGYPYNEQFF. The genes are TRBV9 and TRBJ2-1, with unresolved D. The CDR3 has 14 amino acids. The germline CDR1 and CDR2 sequences are SGDLS and YYNGEE. V was trimmed by 6 bases and J by 2 bases, leaving 12 bases between them. The entire variable domain, with the rest obtained from reference TRBV9 and TRBJ2-1, is as follows: DSGVTQTPKHLITATGQRVTLRCSPRSGDLSVYWYQQSLDQGLQFLIQYYNGEERAKGNILERFSAQQFPDLHSELNLSSLELGDSALYFCASNTGYPYNEQFFGPGTRLTVL.

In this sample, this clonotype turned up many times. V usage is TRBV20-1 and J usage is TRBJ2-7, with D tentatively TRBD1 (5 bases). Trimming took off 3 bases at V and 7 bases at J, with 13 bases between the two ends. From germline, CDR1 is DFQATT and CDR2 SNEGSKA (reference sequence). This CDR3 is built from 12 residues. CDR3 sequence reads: CSASTQGKEQYF. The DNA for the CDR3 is TGCAGTGCTAGTACCCAGGGAAAGGAGCAGTACTTC.

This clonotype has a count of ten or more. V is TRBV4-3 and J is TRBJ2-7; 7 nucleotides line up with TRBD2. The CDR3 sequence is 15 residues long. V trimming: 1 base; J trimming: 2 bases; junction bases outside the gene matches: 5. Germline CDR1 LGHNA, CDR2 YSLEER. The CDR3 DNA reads TGCGCCAGCAGCCAAGCTCCAGGACTAGCCTACGAGCAGTACTTC. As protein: CASSQAPGLAYEQYF.

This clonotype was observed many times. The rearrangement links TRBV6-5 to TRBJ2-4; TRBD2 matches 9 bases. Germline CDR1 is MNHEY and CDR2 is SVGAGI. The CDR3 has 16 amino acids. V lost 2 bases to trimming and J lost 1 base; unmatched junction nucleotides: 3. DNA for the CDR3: TGTGCCAGCAGTTACGCGGGAGGGGCGGCCAAAAACATTCAGTACTTC. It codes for CASSYAGGAAKNIQYF.

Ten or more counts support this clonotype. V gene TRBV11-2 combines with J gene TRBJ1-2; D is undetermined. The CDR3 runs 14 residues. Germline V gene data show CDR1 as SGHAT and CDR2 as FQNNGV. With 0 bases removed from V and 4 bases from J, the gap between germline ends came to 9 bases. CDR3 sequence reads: CASSLDQAFYGYTF. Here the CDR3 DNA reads TGTGCCAGCAGCTTAGATCAGGCCTTCTATGGCTACACCTTC. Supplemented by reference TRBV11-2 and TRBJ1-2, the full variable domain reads EAGVAQSPRYKIIEKRQSVAFWCNPISGHATLYWYQQILGQGPKLLIQFQNNGVVDDSQLPKDRFSAERLKGVDSTLKIQPAKLEDSAVYLCASSLDQAFYGYTFGSGTRLTVV.

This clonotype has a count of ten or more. The CDR3, as DNA: TGTGCCAGCTCCGGACAGGGGGTTGGCAATCAGCCCCAGCATTTT. Encoded protein: CASSGQGVGNQPQHF. The V gene is TRBV18, the J gene TRBJ1-5, with 10 nucleotides matching TRBD1. The CDR3 has 15 amino acids. Looked up from germline, CDR1 is KGHSH and CDR2 is LQKENI. V shed 6 bases and J 2 bases; nucleotides not matched to a gene: 4.

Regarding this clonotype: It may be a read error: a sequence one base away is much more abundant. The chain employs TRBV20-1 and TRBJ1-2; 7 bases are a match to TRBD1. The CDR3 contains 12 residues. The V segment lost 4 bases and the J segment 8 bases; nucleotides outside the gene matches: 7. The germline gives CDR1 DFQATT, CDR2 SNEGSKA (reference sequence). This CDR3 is CSAKTGWGGYTF. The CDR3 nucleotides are TGCAGTGCTAAGACAGGGTGGGGCGGCTACACCTTC.

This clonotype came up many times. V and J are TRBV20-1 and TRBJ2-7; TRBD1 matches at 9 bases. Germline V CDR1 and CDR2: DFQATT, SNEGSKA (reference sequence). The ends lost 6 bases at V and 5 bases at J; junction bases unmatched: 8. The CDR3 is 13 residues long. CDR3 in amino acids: CSARRTGDDEQYF. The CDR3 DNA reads TGCAGTGCAAGAAGGACAGGGGATGACGAGCAGTACTTC.

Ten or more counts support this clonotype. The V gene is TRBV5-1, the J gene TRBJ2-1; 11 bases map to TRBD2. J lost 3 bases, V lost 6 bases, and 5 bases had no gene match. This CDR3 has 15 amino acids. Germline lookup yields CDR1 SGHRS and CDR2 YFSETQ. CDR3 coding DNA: TGCGCCAGCACGGGACTAGCGGCGTTCTACAATGAGCAGTTCTTC. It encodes CASTGLAAFYNEQFF.

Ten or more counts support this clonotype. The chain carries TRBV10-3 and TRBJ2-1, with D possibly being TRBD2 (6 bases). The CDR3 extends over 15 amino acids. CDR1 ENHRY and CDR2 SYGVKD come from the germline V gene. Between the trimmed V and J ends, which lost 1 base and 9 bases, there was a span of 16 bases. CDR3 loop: CAISEWGPGASEQFF. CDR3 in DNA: TGTGCCATCAGTGAGTGGGGCCCGGGAGCGAGTGAGCAGTTCTTC.

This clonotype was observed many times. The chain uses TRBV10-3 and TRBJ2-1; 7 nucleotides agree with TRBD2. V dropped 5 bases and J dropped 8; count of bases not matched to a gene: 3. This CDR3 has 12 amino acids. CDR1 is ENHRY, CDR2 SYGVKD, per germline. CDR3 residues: CAISTREDEQFF. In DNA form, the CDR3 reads TGTGCCATCAGTACACGGGAGGATGAGCAGTTCTTC.

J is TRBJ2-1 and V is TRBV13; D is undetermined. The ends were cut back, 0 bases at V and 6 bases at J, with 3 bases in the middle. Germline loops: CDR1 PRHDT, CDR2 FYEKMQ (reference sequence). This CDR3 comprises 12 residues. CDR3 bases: TGTGCCAGCAGCTTAGGATCCAATGAGCAGTTCTTC. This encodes CASSLGSNEQFF. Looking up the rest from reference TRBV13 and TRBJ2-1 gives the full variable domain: AAGVIQSPRHLIKEKRETATLKCYPIPRHDTVYWYQQGPGQDPQFLISFYEKMQSDKGSIPDRFSAQQFSDYHSELNMSSLELGDSALYFCASSLGSNEQFFGPGTRLTVL.

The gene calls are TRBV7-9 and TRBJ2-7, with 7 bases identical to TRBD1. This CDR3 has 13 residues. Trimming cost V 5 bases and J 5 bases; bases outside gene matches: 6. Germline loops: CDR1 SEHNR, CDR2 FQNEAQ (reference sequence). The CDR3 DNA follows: TGTGCCAGCAGCCCAAGGACAGGCAACGAGCAGTACTTC. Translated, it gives CASSPRTGNEQYF.